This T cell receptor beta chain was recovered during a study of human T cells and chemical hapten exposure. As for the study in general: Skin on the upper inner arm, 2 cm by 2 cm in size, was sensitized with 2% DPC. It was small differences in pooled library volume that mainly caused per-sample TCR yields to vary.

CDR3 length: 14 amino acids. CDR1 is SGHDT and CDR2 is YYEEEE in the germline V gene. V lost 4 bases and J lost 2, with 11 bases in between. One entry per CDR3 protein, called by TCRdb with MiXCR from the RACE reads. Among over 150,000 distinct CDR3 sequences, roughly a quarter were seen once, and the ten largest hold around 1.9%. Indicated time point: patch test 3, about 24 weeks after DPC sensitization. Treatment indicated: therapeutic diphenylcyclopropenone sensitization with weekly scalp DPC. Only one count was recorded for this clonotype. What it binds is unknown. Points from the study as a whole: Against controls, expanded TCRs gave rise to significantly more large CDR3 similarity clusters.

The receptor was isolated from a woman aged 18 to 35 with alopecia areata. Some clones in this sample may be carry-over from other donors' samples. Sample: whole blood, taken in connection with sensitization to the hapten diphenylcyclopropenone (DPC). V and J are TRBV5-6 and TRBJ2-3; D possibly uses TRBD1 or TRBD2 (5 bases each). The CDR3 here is CASSLPGPTDTQYF. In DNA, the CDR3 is TGTGCCAGCAGCCTCCCGGGACCCACAGATACGCAGTATTTT.